This TCR beta chain is drawn from a study of control samples from healthy donors and cancer patients. Germline V gene lookup returns CDR1 PRHDT and CDR2 FYEKMQ (reference sequence). Trimming cost V 4 bases and J 4 bases, with 13 bases left between them. The CDR3 has 14 residues. Clones were sequenced by immunoSEQ multiplex PCR, and TCRdb holds only the in-frame ones, with some missing. The top ten clones hold about 2.5% of a sample with over 85,000 clones, about 90% of them seen once. This rearrangement joins TRBV13 to TRBJ1-1, with D hard to call. The sequenced material came from blood. This clonotype was sampled from a woman aged 18-35 years in good health. CDR3 sequence (DNA): TGTGCCAGCAGCTCCGACGGGCGAAGCACTGAAGCTTTCTTT. Its translation: CASSSDGRSTEAFF.